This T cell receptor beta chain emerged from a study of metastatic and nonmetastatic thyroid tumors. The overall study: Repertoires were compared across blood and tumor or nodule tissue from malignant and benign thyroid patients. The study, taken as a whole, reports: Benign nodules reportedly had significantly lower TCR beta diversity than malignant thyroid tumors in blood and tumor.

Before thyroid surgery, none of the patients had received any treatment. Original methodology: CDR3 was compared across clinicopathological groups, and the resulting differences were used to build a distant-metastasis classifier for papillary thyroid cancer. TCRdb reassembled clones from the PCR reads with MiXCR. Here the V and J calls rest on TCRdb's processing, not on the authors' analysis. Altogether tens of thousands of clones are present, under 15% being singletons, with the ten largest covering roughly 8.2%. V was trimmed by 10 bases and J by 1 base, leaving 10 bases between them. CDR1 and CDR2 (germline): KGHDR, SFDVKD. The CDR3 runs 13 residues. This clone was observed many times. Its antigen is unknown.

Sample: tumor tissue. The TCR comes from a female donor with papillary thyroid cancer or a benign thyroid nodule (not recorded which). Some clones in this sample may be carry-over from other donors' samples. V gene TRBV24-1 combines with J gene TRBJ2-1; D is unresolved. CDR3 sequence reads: CATLTKSYNEQFF. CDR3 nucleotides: TGTGCCACGTTGACCAAATCCTACAATGAGCAGTTCTTC.